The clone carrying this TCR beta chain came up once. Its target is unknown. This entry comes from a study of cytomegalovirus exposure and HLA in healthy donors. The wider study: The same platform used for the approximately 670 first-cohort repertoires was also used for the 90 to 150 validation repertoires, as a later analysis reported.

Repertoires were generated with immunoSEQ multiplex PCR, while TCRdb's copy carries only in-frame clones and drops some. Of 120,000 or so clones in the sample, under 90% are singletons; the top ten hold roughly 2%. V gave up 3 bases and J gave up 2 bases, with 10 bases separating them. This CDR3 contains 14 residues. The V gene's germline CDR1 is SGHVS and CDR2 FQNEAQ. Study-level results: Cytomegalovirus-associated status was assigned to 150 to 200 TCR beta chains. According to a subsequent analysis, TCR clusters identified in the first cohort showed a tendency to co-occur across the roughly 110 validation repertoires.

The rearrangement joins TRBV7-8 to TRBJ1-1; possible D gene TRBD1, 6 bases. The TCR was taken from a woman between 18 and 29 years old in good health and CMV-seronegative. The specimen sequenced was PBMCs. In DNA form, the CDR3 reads TGTGCCAGCAGCTTCGACAGGCGTAACACTGAAGCTTTCTTT. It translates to CASSFDRRNTEAFF.